This is a list of T cell receptor beta chains from one sample in a study of T cell responses to AZD1222 COVID-19 vaccine. Assay: immunoSEQ multiplex PCR; the TCRdb copy retains only in-frame clones and omits some. The sample shows roughly 170,000 clones, 94% of them seen only once. The sample consisted of peripheral blood, taken 28 days after the second AZD1222 dose. The receptors originated from an adult who received the AZD1222 COVID-19 vaccine. CDR3s include the opening cysteine and the closing phenylalanine or tryptophan. D genes are given only for firm matches. Size is stated for part of the rows, as once, few or many counts, or as a class when the clone is expanded.

D gene	clone size	V gene	J gene	CDR3 protein	CDR3 DNA
NA	NA	TRBV28	TRBJ1-6	CASKQSSYNSPLHF	TGTGCCAGCAAACAGAGCTCCTATAATTCACCCCTCCACTTT
NA	NA	TRBV11-3	TRBJ2-3	CASSLSLTGSNTQYF	TGTGCCAGCAGCTTAAGTTTAACAGGGAGCAATACGCAGTATTTT
NA	NA	TRBV29-1	TRBJ2-5	CSVPPDKETQYF	TGCAGCGTTCCCCCCGACAAAGAGACCCAGTACTTC
NA	NA	TRBV5-1	TRBJ1-1	CASSLGRGMNTEAFF	TGCGCCAGCAGCTTGGGTCGGGGGATGAACACTGAAGCTTTCTTT
TRBD2	NA	TRBV5-4	TRBJ2-1	CASSLGLAGLSSYNEQFF	TGTGCCAGCAGCTTGGGGCTAGCGGGGCTTAGCTCCTACAATGAGCAGTTCTTC
NA	NA	TRBV7-2	TRBJ1-1	CASSLPSRAEAFF	TGTGCCAGCAGCCTCCCTTCCAGGGCTGAAGCTTTCTTT
NA	NA	TRBV19	TRBJ1-1	CASSMSGAPRATEAFF	TGTGCCAGTAGTATGTCTGGGGCTCCAAGGGCCACTGAAGCTTTCTTT
NA	NA	TRBV7-2	TRBJ1-2	CASSLGGRNYGYTF	TGTGCCAGCAGCTTAGGAGGGCGTAACTATGGCTACACCTTC
TRBD1	NA	TRBV11-3	TRBJ2-2	CASSLDDRVNTGELFF	TGTGCCAGCAGCTTAGATGACAGGGTGAACACCGGGGAGCTGTTTTTT
NA	NA	TRBV3-1/TRBV3-2	TRBJ1-4	CASSWRYEKLFF	TGTGCCAGCAGCTGGCGTTATGAAAAACTGTTTTTT
NA	NA	TRBV6-5	TRBJ2-7	CASSFSGQGFEQYF	TGTGCCAGCAGTTTTAGCGGCCAGGGCTTCGAGCAGTACTTC
NA	NA	TRBV3-1/TRBV3-2	TRBJ2-7	CASSQDRLELNYEQYF	TGTGCCAGCAGCCAAGATCGCCTAGAATTGAACTACGAGCAGTACTTC
NA	few	TRBV7-2	TRBJ1-6	CASSLGRDSPLHF	TGTGCCAGCAGCTTGGGCAGGGATTCACCCCTCCACTTT
NA	few	TRBV4-1	TRBJ1-2	CASSQMDSLNYGYTF	TGCGCCAGCAGCCAGATGGACAGTTTAAACTATGGCTACACCTTC
TRBD1	NA	TRBV5-1	TRBJ1-2	CASSVGQGGYGYTF	TGCGCCAGCAGCGTGGGACAGGGGGGCTATGGCTACACCTTC
TRBD2	NA	TRBV7-6	TRBJ2-2	CASSLGLAASTGELFF	TGTGCCAGCAGCTTAGGACTAGCGGCAAGCACCGGGGAGCTGTTTTTT
NA	few	TRBV3-1/TRBV3-2	TRBJ1-5	CASSQGRDQPQHF	TGTGCCAGCAGCCAAGGCAGGGATCAGCCCCAGCATTTT
TRBD1	few	TRBV27	TRBJ1-1	CASSPSRGLGTEAFF	TGTGCCAGCAGTCCGAGCAGGGGGCTCGGCACTGAAGCTTTCTTT
NA	NA	TRBV4-3	TRBJ1-5	CASSQDPTNHLSNQPQHF	TGCGCCAGCAGCCAAGATCCTACAAATCACCTTAGCAATCAGCCCCAGCATTTT
NA	NA	TRBV6-5	TRBJ1-1	CASSRLENTEAFF	TGTGCCAGCAGCCGACTGGAAAACACTGAAGCTTTCTTT
TRBD2	NA	TRBV4-1	TRBJ2-1	CASRPRERSYNEQFF	TGCGCCAGCAGGCCGCGGGAGCGCTCCTACAATGAGCAGTTCTTC
NA	NA	TRBV11-1	TRBJ1-4	CASSPVGEKLFF	TGTGCCAGCAGCCCGGTTGGCGAAAAACTGTTTTTT
NA	once	TRBV3-1/TRBV3-2	TRBJ2-3	CASTSGENTDTQYF	TGTGCCAGCACCTCAGGCGAGAACACAGATACGCAGTATTTT
NA	NA	TRBV7-9	TRBJ1-1	CANDRMTEAFF	TGTGCCAATGATAGGATGACTGAAGCTTTCTTT
NA	NA	TRBV19	TRBJ1-3	CASSPSSGNTIYF	TGTGCCAGTAGTCCGTCCTCCGGAAACACCATATATTTT
NA	NA	TRBV28	TRBJ1-2	CASSPGQQRNYGYTF	TGTGCCAGCAGTCCGGGACAACAGAGGAACTATGGCTACACCTTC
NA	NA	TRBV10-3	TRBJ1-6	CAISGGAGYPEGSYNSPLHF	TGTGCCATCAGTGGCGGAGCAGGGTACCCTGAGGGCTCCTATAATTCACCCCTCCACTTT
NA	few	TRBV9	TRBJ1-3	CASSVADLNSGNTIYF	TGTGCCAGCAGCGTAGCCGACCTGAACTCTGGAAACACCATATATTTT
NA	NA	TRBV18	TRBJ2-1	CASSPRPDVSYNEQFF	TGTGCCAGCTCACCGCGGCCGGACGTCTCCTACAATGAGCAGTTCTTC
TRBD2	NA	TRBV5-6	TRBJ2-3	CASSPLAGGTDTQYF	TGTGCCAGCAGCCCTCTAGCGGGGGGCACAGATACGCAGTATTTT
NA	NA	TRBV4-3	TRBJ2-3	CASSQEVGGTDTQYF	TGCGCCAGCAGCCAAGAGGTCGGGGGCACAGATACGCAGTATTTT
NA	NA	TRBV19	TRBJ2-1	CASSIWWGHNEQFF	TGTGCCAGTAGTATTTGGTGGGGGCACAATGAGCAGTTCTTC
TRBD1	NA	TRBV6-6	TRBJ2-2	CASSSWDRGKSGELFF	TGTGCCAGCAGTTCTTGGGACAGGGGGAAGTCCGGGGAGCTGTTTTTT
NA	NA	TRBV14	TRBJ1-1	CASSQDHGDTEAFF	TGTGCCAGCAGCCAAGATCACGGAGACACTGAAGCTTTCTTT
TRBD1	NA	TRBV27	TRBJ1-1	CASGRQGPQTLNTEAFF	TGTGCCAGCGGGAGACAGGGCCCCCAAACCTTGAACACTGAAGCTTTCTTT
TRBD1	NA	TRBV7-9	TRBJ1-4	CASSDTGGEVEKLFF	TGTGCCAGCAGCGATACAGGGGGCGAGGTAGAAAAACTGTTTTTT
NA	NA	TRBV28	TRBJ2-1	CASKPWMNEQFF	TGTGCCAGCAAACCCTGGATGAATGAGCAGTTCTTC